What follows are 32 T cell receptor beta chains derived from one specimen sequenced in a study of shared clonotypes between healthy human individuals. Produced via immunoSEQ multiplex PCR; TCRdb's table is partial and in-frame only. The sample holds fewer than 2.5 million clones; approximately 94% are singletons and the top ten take about 0.39%. The specimen sequenced was naive CD4+ T cells from PBMCs. The subset denotes: CD45RA+ positively selected. These receptors came from a young man in good health. Some clones in this sample may be carry-over from other donors' samples.

V gene TRBV2 combines with J gene TRBJ1-3; D remains unclear. V was pared by 4 bases and J by 4 bases, with 8 bases between. CDR1 and CDR2 from the germline V gene are SNHLY and FYNNEI. The CDR3 has 13 residues. The CDR3 DNA reads TGTGCCAGCAGTGGGGAGGCAGGAAACACCATATATTTT. Residues: CASSGEAGNTIYF. The full variable domain, its missing parts supplied by reference TRBV2 and TRBJ1-3, is EPEVTQTPSHQVTQMGQEVILRCVPISNHLYFYWYRQILGQKVEFLVSFYNNEISEKSEIFDDQFSVERPDGSNFTLKIRSTKLEDSAMYFCASSGEAGNTIYFGEGSWLTVV.

About this clone: The same CDR3 arises from other DNA sequences in this sample as well. The chain combines TRBV7-3 with TRBJ1-3; D possibly corresponds to TRBD1 (6 bases). CDR1 SGHTA and CDR2 FQGTGA come from the germline V gene. The CDR3 is 15 amino acids. Trimming cost V 2 bases and J 1 base, with 9 bases left between them. Written as DNA, the CDR3 is TGTGCCAGCAGCTTATCGGGGGCGTCTGGAAACACCATATATTTT. Translation gives CASSLSGASGNTIYF.

As DNA, the CDR3 is TGTGCCTGGAGTCGGGGACGCTATGGCTACACCTTC. Protein sequence: CAWSRGRYGYTF. This chain links TRBV30 with TRBJ1-2; D may be TRBD1 (5 bases). This CDR3 comprises 12 residues. V lost 2 bases and J lost 4, with 8 bases in between. CDR1 GTSNPN and CDR2 SVGIG come from the germline V gene (reference sequence).

The chain links TRBV4-3 to TRBJ1-2, with D perhaps TRBD1 (5 bases). V was clipped by 1 base and J by 2 bases, with 14 bases between them. Germline V CDR1 and CDR2: LGHNA, YSLEER. The CDR3 runs 16 residues. CDR3 in DNA: TGCGCCAGCAGCCAAGTCGATTGGGGGGACAACTATGGCTACACCTTC. It codes for CASSQVDWGDNYGYTF.

The chain is built from TRBV11-2 and TRBJ1-4; 8 bases align to TRBD1. This CDR3 is 15 amino acids long. Germline CDR1 is SGHAT and CDR2 is FQNNGV. V lost 2 bases and J lost 6; bases outside the gene matches: 5. Written as DNA, the CDR3 is TGTGCCAGCAGCTTATGGACAGGGACAGATGAAAAACTGTTTTTT. This encodes CASSLWTGTDEKLFF.

This rearrangement joins TRBV5-1 to TRBJ1-1; TRBD1 might be the D (5 bases). The V gene's germline CDR1 is SGHRS and CDR2 YFSETQ. The V end was cut by 3 bases, the J end by 5 bases, with 11 bases between. This CDR3 has 13 amino acids. The CDR3 DNA is TGCGCCAGCAGCTGGGGCGGGGGGACTGAAGCTTTCTTT. It codes for CASSWGGGTEAFF.

For this clone: This sample also contains other DNA sequences that code for the same CDR3. The chain uses TRBV7-2 and TRBJ1-2; no reliable D call. V lost 1 base and J 2 bases, leaving 5 bases between the germline ends. The CDR3 sequence is 13 residues long. Germline lookup yields CDR1 SGHTA and CDR2 FQGNSA. CDR3 amino acids: CASSLGGNYGYTF. For the CDR3, the DNA is TGTGCCAGCAGCTTAGGAGGGAACTATGGCTACACCTTC.

This clone appeared a single time. The chain has TRBV29-1 and TRBJ2-7; perhaps D is TRBD1 or TRBD2 (6 bases each). The germline V gene encodes CDR1 SQVTM and CDR2 ANQGSEA. Trimming left V 2 bases short and J 5 bases short, with 13 bases between. The CDR3 contains 13 residues. The CDR3 loop is CSVEPGGFNEQYF. For the CDR3, the DNA is TGCAGCGTTGAACCCGGGGGCTTTAACGAGCAGTACTTC.

About this clone itself: Other DNA sequences within the sample encode an identical CDR3. The CDR3 here is CASSYSRQETQYF. For the CDR3, the DNA is TGTGCCAGCAGTTACTCCCGTCAAGAGACCCAGTACTTC. The chain employs TRBV6-5 and TRBJ2-5; D is unresolved. Trimming removed 0 bases from V and 2 bases from J, with 4 bases in between. This CDR3 has 13 amino acids. Germline lookup yields CDR1 MNHEY and CDR2 SVGAGI.

The rearrangement links TRBV28 to TRBJ1-6; 7 bases are shared with TRBD1. V trimming: 7 bases; J trimming: 9 bases; junction bases outside the gene matches: 9. This CDR3 has 14 residues. CDR1 and CDR2 (germline): MDHEN, SYDVKM. This CDR3 is CASTRRDSSSPLHF. The DNA for the CDR3 is TGTGCCAGCACCCGTAGGGACAGTAGTTCACCCCTCCACTTT. The whole variable domain, filled in from reference TRBV28 and TRBJ1-6, reads DVKVTQSSRYLVKRTGEKVFLECVQDMDHENMFWYRQDPGLGLRLIYFSYDVKMKEKGDIPEGYSVSREKKERFSLILESASTNQTSMYLCASTRRDSSSPLHFGNGTRLTVT.

V is TRBV5-1 and J is TRBJ1-2; D may be TRBD1 (5 bases). V lost 5 bases and J 6 bases, leaving 11 bases between the germline ends. Germline V CDR1 and CDR2: SGHRS, YFSETQ. The CDR3 loop spans 12 amino acids. This chain's CDR3 is CASSRGGDGYTF. The CDR3 region has the DNA TGCGCCAGCAGTCGGGGAGGGGATGGCTACACCTTC.

The chain combines TRBV6-5 with TRBJ1-2; D is unclear. V was clipped by 7 bases and J by 3 bases, with 12 bases between them. CDR1 is MNHEY, CDR2 SVGAGI, per germline. The length of the CDR3 is 13 residues. The DNA of the CDR3 is TGTGCCAGCACCTCCCGGGAGGACTATGGCTACACCTTC. Its protein is CASTSREDYGYTF.

This clone has only one observation. The chain employs TRBV28 and TRBJ2-1; TRBD2 agrees at 12 bases. The ends lost 6 bases at V and 2 bases at J; junction bases unmatched: 20. The germline V gene has CDR1 MDHEN and CDR2 SYDVKM. The CDR3 sequence is 21 residues long. CDR3 coding DNA: TGTGCCAGCAGCCATCCGAAGACCGGGACTAGCGGGCGAACCACCTACAATGAGCAGTTCTTC. Residues: CASSHPKTGTSGRTTYNEQFF.

Concerning this clone itself: In the same sample, other DNA sequences code for this CDR3. The J gene is TRBJ2-5, the V gene TRBV18; D not certain. V gave up 2 bases and J gave up 5 bases, with 9 bases separating them. Germline V gene sequence: CDR1 KGHSH, CDR2 LQKENI. This CDR3 contains 13 residues. The CDR3 DNA is TGTGCCAGCTCACCATTGAAGCAGGAGACCCAGTACTTC. This codes for CASSPLKQETQYF.

This clone came up once. The gene calls are TRBV7-2 and TRBJ2-5, with TRBD2 as a possible D gene (5 bases). V lost 5 bases to trimming and J lost 4 bases, with 11 bases between them. The CDR3 runs 13 residues. Germline V lookup: CDR1 SGHTA, CDR2 FQGNSA. The CDR3 reads CASSPGLIETQYF. CDR3 in DNA: TGTGCCAGCAGCCCCGGACTTATAGAGACCCAGTACTTC. The complete variable domain, with remaining parts taken from reference TRBV7-2 and TRBJ2-5, reads GAGVSQSPSNKVTEKGKDVELRCDPISGHTALYWYRQSLGQGLEFLIYFQGNSAPDKSGLPSDRFSAERTGGSVSTLTIQRTQQEDSAVYLCASSPGLIETQYFGPGTRLLVL.

This clone was found once. V usage is TRBV4-1 and J usage is TRBJ1-5, with 11 bases that match TRBD1. Germline lookup yields CDR1 MGHRA and CDR2 YSYEKL. V lost 3 bases to trimming and J lost 4 bases; unmatched junction nucleotides: 5. The CDR3 contains 16 residues. The CDR3 loop is CASSQRTGGNNQPQHF. The CDR3 nucleotides read TGCGCCAGCAGCCAGAGGACAGGGGGCAATAATCAGCCCCAGCATTTT.

The chain uses TRBV9 and TRBJ2-7, with 8 positions matching TRBD1. Per the germline V gene, CDR1 is SGDLS and CDR2 is YYNGEE. This CDR3 contains 14 residues. With V trimmed by 6 bases and J by 7 bases, 12 bases remained unmatched. The DNA of the CDR3 is TGTGCCAGCAACAACCCAGGGGGCTCGGGGGAGCAGTACTTC. This translates into CASNNPGGSGEQYF.

The gene calls are TRBV19 and TRBJ2-2; D perhaps matches TRBD1 (6 bases). V shed 5 bases and J shed 4 bases, with 11 bases lying between them. This CDR3 is built from 14 residues. Germline V lookup: CDR1 LNHDA, CDR2 SQIVND (reference sequence). The CDR3 DNA is TGTGCCAGTAGTGAACAGGGAGCCACCGGGGAGCTGTTTTTT. This sequence encodes CASSEQGATGELFF.

V is TRBV29-1 and J is TRBJ2-3, with a tentative D call TRBD2 (6 bases). The CDR3 length is 16 residues. Deletions cut 4 bases from V and 0 bases from J, with 17 bases between. Germline loops: CDR1 SQVTM, CDR2 ANQGSEA. CDR3 sequence reads: CSVGVLGGVSTDTQYF. The DNA for the CDR3 is TGCAGCGTTGGGGTACTGGGGGGAGTTAGCACAGATACGCAGTATTTT.

V is TRBV5-1 and J is TRBJ2-1; D is possibly TRBD1 (5 bases). CDR3 size: 15 residues. Trimming shortened V by 3 bases and J by 2 bases, and 12 bases separated the two germline ends. Germline CDR1 SGHRS, CDR2 YFSETQ. CDR3 amino acids: CASSSSGPPYNEQFF. The CDR3 DNA reads TGCGCCAGCAGCTCATCAGGGCCTCCCTACAATGAGCAGTTCTTC.

The chain links TRBV2 to TRBJ1-4; no clear D. This CDR3 spans 15 amino acids. The V gene's germline CDR1 is SNHLY and CDR2 FYNNEI. Trimming took off 5 bases at V and 2 bases at J, with 12 bases between the two ends. In nucleotides, the CDR3 is TGTGCCAGCAGTCCTAACGGAGGTACTAATGAAAAACTGTTTTTT. Its protein is CASSPNGGTNEKLFF.

The chain carries TRBV5-6 and TRBJ2-3, with 11 bases that match TRBD2. CDR1 is SGHDT and CDR2 is YYEEEE in the germline V gene. CDR3 size: 16 residues. Losses at the gene ends were 3 bases for V and 1 base for J; bases not matched to a gene: 4. The CDR3 is CASSCGLAGCTDTQYF. CDR3 nucleotides: TGTGCCAGCAGCTGTGGACTAGCGGGTTGCACAGATACGCAGTATTTT.

V and J are TRBV6-1 and TRBJ2-7; 7 nucleotides match TRBD1. V lost 4 bases, J lost 2 bases, and 5 bases stayed unmatched. The CDR3 is 14 amino acids. Germline lookup yields CDR1 MNHNS and CDR2 SASEGT. The CDR3 here is CASSVYRGPYEQYF. CDR3 in DNA: TGTGCCAGCAGTGTGTACAGGGGACCCTACGAGCAGTACTTC.

In this sample, this clone turned up once. The chain carries TRBV18 and TRBJ2-1; the match to TRBD1 covers 7 bases. The CDR3 length is 15 residues. V lost 3 bases to trimming and J lost 4 bases; unmatched junction nucleotides: 6. Germline V gene lookup returns CDR1 KGHSH and CDR2 LQKENI. The CDR3 protein is CASSPGTALYNEQFF. Here the CDR3 DNA reads TGTGCCAGCTCACCCGGGACAGCGTTATACAATGAGCAGTTCTTC.

The chain uses TRBV7-9 and TRBJ1-1, with a weak D call TRBD1 (5 bases). V gave up 5 bases and J gave up 0 bases, with 19 bases separating them. Germline V CDR1 and CDR2: SEHNR, FQNEAQ (reference sequence). CDR3 size: 17 residues. CDR3 DNA: TGTGCCAGCAGCACCCGCCCAGGACATGATATGAACACTGAAGCTTTCTTT. Amino acids: CASSTRPGHDMNTEAFF.

V usage is TRBV5-1 and J usage is TRBJ1-1, with D uncertain. The CDR3 loop spans 14 amino acids. V lost 2 bases to trimming and J lost 1 base, with 9 bases between them. The germline V gene encodes CDR1 SGHRS and CDR2 YFSETQ. CDR3: CASSLTVQNTEAFF. The CDR3 DNA reads as TGCGCCAGCAGCTTAACGGTACAGAACACTGAAGCTTTCTTT.

The chain is built from TRBV5-1 and TRBJ2-7; TRBD2 matches at 11 bases. Germline trimming cut 2 bases from V and 1 base from J; bases unmatched to any gene: 17. Looked up from germline, CDR1 is SGHRS and CDR2 is YFSETQ. This CDR3 comprises 20 residues. CDR3 loop: CASSLGPGGSPSGRSYEQYF. DNA for the CDR3: TGCGCCAGCAGCTTAGGTCCAGGGGGCTCCCCTAGCGGGAGGTCCTACGAGCAGTACTTC.

On this clone: Additional DNA sequences in this sample encode the identical CDR3. The rearrangement joins TRBV7-7 to TRBJ2-3; 9 bases map to TRBD2. The length of the CDR3 is 16 residues. With 1 base clipped from V and 0 bases from J, the junction kept 2 bases outside the gene matches. Germline CDR1 is SSHAT and CDR2 is FNYEAQ (reference sequence). This CDR3 reads CASSLGLAGSTDTQYF. The CDR3 nucleotides read TGTGCCAGCAGCTTAGGCCTAGCGGGAAGCACAGATACGCAGTATTTT.

This clone was counted between two and nine times. The J gene is TRBJ1-1, the V gene TRBV30; D is ambiguous. Germline loops: CDR1 GTSNPN, CDR2 SVGIG (reference sequence). Trimming shortened V by 0 bases and J by 0 bases, and 11 bases separated the two germline ends. This CDR3 has 15 residues. The CDR3 DNA reads as TGTGCCTGGAGTGTACCCCAGCCTCTGAACACTGAAGCTTTCTTT. It codes for CAWSVPQPLNTEAFF. The whole variable domain, remainder taken from reference TRBV30 and TRBJ1-1, is SQTIHQWPATLVQPVGSPLSLECTVEGTSNPNLYWYRQAAGRGLQLLFYSVGIGQISSEVPQNLSASRPQDRQFILSSKKLLLSDSGFYLCAWSVPQPLNTEAFFGQGTRLTVV.

The chain recombines TRBV7-9 with TRBJ2-1, with D uncertain. Trimming took 8 bases from V and 7 from J, leaving 18 bases between them. The V gene's germline CDR1 is SEHNR and CDR2 FQNEAQ (reference sequence). This CDR3 contains 14 residues. The CDR3 DNA follows: TGTGCCAGCGCCTATCAGTGGGTGGGGAATGAGCAGTTCTTC. Its protein product is CASAYQWVGNEQFF.

V is TRBV2 and J is TRBJ2-1; D remains unclear. The CDR3 covers 16 residues. The germline CDR1 and CDR2 sequences are SNHLY and FYNNEI. V lost 6 bases and J 5 bases, leaving 20 bases between the germline ends. For the CDR3, the DNA is TGTGCCAGCAGCCGCCAAGGCGTGGCTATTCACAATGAGCAGTTCTTC. Residues: CASSRQGVAIHNEQFF.

The chain joins TRBV4-1 to TRBJ1-2; 10 bases align to TRBD1. The germline V gene has CDR1 MGHRA and CDR2 YSYEKL. The CDR3 covers 14 residues. After removal of 4 bases from V and 8 bases from J, the junction contained 7 bases not matched to a gene. This CDR3 is CASSPLGQGEGYTF. DNA of the CDR3: TGCGCCAGCAGCCCGCTCGGACAGGGGGAAGGCTACACCTTC.